The clone carrying this T cell receptor beta chain appeared a few times. Antigen unknown. J gave up 5 bases and V 10 bases, and 6 bases lay outside the gene matches. This CDR3 has 12 amino acids. Looked up from germline, CDR1 is SNHLY and CDR2 is FYNNEI. The data originate from a study of cytomegalovirus exposure and HLA in healthy donors. Study-level background: Researchers found that about 84% of about 400 genotyped donors fell within the Caucasian-associated ancestry cluster. Overall study results and limits: Through in vitro validation, a few CMV-associated chains were shown to be specific for CMV antigens. A further, later analysis showed that HLA-associated TCR beta chains (compared with equally common others) were more clonally expanded. For TCR beta chains, V- and J-gene trimming was later linked to a missense DCLRE1C variant.

The PCR contained 60 Vbeta and 13 Jbeta primers. Assay used: immunoSEQ multiplex PCR; TCRdb lists only in-frame clones, some missing. Of roughly 97,000 clones listed, around 10% are singletons. This sequence originates from a man aged 35 to 55 in good health and CMV-seropositive. The source material was PBMCs. The chain couples TRBV2 to TRBJ1-1, with 8 bases aligning to TRBD1. DNA for the CDR3: TGTGCCACTAGGACAGGGCGGACTGAAGCTTTCTTT. It codes for CATRTGRTEAFF.